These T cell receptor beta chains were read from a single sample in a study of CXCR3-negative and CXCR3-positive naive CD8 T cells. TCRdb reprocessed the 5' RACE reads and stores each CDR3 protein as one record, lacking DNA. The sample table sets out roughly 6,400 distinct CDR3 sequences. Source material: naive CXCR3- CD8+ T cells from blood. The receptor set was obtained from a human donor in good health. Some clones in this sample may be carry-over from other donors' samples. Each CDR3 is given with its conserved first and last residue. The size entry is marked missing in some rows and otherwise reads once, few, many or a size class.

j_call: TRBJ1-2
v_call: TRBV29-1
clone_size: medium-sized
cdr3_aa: CSVAQENYGYTF

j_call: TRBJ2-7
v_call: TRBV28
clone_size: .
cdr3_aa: CASSIFAAYEQYF

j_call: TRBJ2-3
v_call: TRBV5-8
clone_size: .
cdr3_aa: CASSFQGGKEDTQYF

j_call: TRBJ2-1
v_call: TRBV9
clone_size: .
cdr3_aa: CASSAAGGPINQQFF

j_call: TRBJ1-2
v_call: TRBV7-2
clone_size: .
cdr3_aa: CASSFPTSLSGYTF

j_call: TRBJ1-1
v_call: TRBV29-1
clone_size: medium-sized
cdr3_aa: CSVEEGVGTEAFF

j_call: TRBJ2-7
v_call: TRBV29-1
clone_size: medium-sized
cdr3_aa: CSVERQGTYEQYF

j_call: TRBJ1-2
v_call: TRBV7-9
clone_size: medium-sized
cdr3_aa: CASSYAGTGDSGYTF

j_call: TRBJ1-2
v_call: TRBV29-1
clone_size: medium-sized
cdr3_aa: CSALDGPYNYGYTF

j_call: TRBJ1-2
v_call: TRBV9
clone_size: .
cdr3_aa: CASSAGPLGYTF